This TCR beta chain is from a study of T cell responses to AZD1222 COVID-19 vaccine (dated by TCRdb to the early 2020s). Regarding the research as a whole: AZD1222 recipients whose second dose came at about 4 weeks and those whose second dose came at about 12 weeks were combined into one group, since spike-specific TCR depth and breadth did not differ between the two schedules. Enrollment into the trials was organized by age into subgroups of 18-55, 56-69 and 70-plus years, and those subgroups contained roughly 160, 29 and 62 TCR-sequenced participants, respectively. TCR sequencing covered more than 230 trial participants: nearly 210 given two doses of AZD1222 and 26 given two doses of MenACWY control vaccine. Points the paper makes about the study in general: CD4 TCRs associated with the vaccine covered the entire spike protein, and the dominant responses were in regions 160-218 and 743-854. Only a handful of AZD1222 recipients were SARS-CoV-2 seropositive at baseline, limiting conclusions about previously exposed vaccinees. A significant rise in spike-specific TCR breadth and depth was observed after two AZD1222 doses relative to day 0 and relative to MenACWY recipients. Most participants were white British and females outnumbered males, and the authors suggested that clonal diversity may have been underestimated. Epitopes outside the regions mutated in the B.1.351 and B.1.1.7 variants were reportedly recognized by nearly half of the unique spike-specific TCRs. No day 14 peak-response samples were available, so repertoires were characterized only after the peak T cell response. The 56-69-year group was small, and its depth increase did not reach significance, likely because of low power.

For this clone: The antigen this receptor binds is unknown. Base quality data are lacking; no much larger clone is found one base away.

The CDR3 regions of human TCRbeta chains were analyzed by immunosequencing. The original methods were these. Repertoire TCRs were matched against a reference library of SARS-CoV-2-specific TCRs generated with the MIRA antigen-specificity platform. Breadth was defined as the fraction of unique TCRs that were SARS-CoV-2-associated, and depth was defined as the fraction of total T cells that were SARS-CoV-2-associated. Using the MIRA data, each spike-specific TCR was assigned both to the spike region to which the TCR was reactive and to a CD4 or CD8 class. Log10-transformed breadth and depth values were compared by one-way ANOVA with Sidak's multiple comparisons tests. What TCRdb holds here is the immuneACCESS table cut down to in-frame rearrangements. Part of the clones is not present; checked against another copy, under half of the missing clones reflect an unresolved V gene, and the others are unexplained. That table furnishes V, J and clone size, whereas the DNA furnished D and trimming. A total of roughly 120,000 clones appear in this sample, about nine tenths of them only once. The ten top clones hold roughly 7.8% of the sample.

The time point label, as the study defines it: baseline before first vaccination. Vaccinee samples were obtained from the UK trials COV001 and COV002, which included a single-blind randomized controlled phase 2/3 trial of AZD1222 (ChAdOx1 nCoV-19) in healthy adults. Trial participant PBMC samples were collected at day 0 and day 28 after the second dose for TCRbeta chain sequencing. The receptor was derived from an adult in good health. Sequencing was performed on peripheral blood, taken on day 0 of AZD1222 vaccination.

The DNA reads as follows: TGTGCCAGTAGTCGCGGGACAGGGGTTTCTGGCAATCAGCCCCAGCATTTT. Its translation is CASSRGTGVSGNQPQHF. The sequence is built from TRBV19 and TRBJ1-5; 10 bases in the middle match TRBD1. In the germline V gene (reference sequence), CDR1 corresponds to LNHDA and CDR2 to SQIVND. The CDR3 covers 17 residues, taking in both the cysteine and the phenylalanine. Solely the CDR3 DNA is kept, with 51 bases framed from the first base. Trimming leaves V shorter by 5 bases and J shorter by 2 bases, with the junction holding 9 bases beyond the gene matches.